The 3 T cell receptor beta chains listed next were all sequenced from one sample in a study of graft-versus-host responses after intestinal transplantation. The protocol was immunoSEQ multiplex PCR, while the TCRdb copy is restricted to in-frame clones and leaves out a portion. The sample lists about 19,000 clones; roughly 86% were seen once. This specimen consisted of bone marrow, obtained approximately 19 weeks after transplant. These receptor sequences come from a human patient who received an intestinal transplant, so some T cells may come from the graft donor.

The CDR3 DNA is TGTGCCAGCAGCTCGCCTGGTTCCCTAGCGGAGCAGTTCTTC. Residues: CASSSPGSLAEQFF. This rearrangement joins TRBV5-6 to TRBJ2-1, with a tentative D call TRBD2 (6 bases). Trimming took off 3 bases at V and 10 bases at J, with 17 bases between the two ends. This CDR3 is built from 14 residues. From germline, CDR1 is SGHDT and CDR2 YYEEEE.

The V call is TRBV7-3, the J call TRBJ2-1, with D tentatively TRBD2 (6 bases). V was clipped by 2 bases and J by 1 base, with 12 bases between them. CDR3 size: 16 residues. Germline CDR1 SGHTA, CDR2 FQGTGA. CDR3 nucleotides: TGTGCCAGCAGCTTATTAACGGGAGTATCCTACAATGAGCAGTTCTTC. Translation gives CASSLLTGVSYNEQFF.

The genes are TRBV11-2 and TRBJ2-7; D may be TRBD1 (6 bases). The CDR3 runs to 16 residues. The V end lost 2 bases, the J end lost 3 bases, and 17 bases lay between the germline ends. CDR1 and CDR2 from the germline V gene are SGHAT and FQNNGV. As DNA, the CDR3 is TGTGCCAGCAGCTTACCTATGACAGGAGGTGGCTACGAGCAGTACTTC. It encodes CASSLPMTGGGYEQYF.